The source of this TCR beta chain is a study of blood T cell repertoires in COVID-19. The assay was immunoSEQ multiplex PCR, and TCRdb's table has in-frame clones only and misses some. The sample lists tens of thousands of clones, around nine tenths seen once, with 0.95% to 1.5% in the top ten. The CDR3 spans 13 residues. Germline V CDR1 and CDR2: LNHDA, SQIVND (reference sequence). Between the trimmed V and J ends, which lost 6 bases and 0 bases, there was a span of 6 bases. This chain uses TRBV19 with TRBJ1-3, with D perhaps TRBD1 (5 bases). The sequenced sample consisted of peripheral blood. This TCR derives from an older woman with acute or convalescent COVID-19. CDR3 DNA sequence: TGTGCCAGTAGCAGGGACTCTGGAAACACCATATATTTT. This gives the protein CASSRDSGNTIYF.